The text below deals with one TCR beta chain. Its antigen is not yet known. No base quality information exists; no much larger clone differs at one position. TCR CDR3 regions were amplified from genomic DNA by multiplex PCR using the deep immunoSEQ assay. Genomic DNA extracted from each cell subset was distributed evenly over all wells of several immunoSEQ 96-well plates, and each plate served as one replicate. For sorted subsets, 150 to 250 ng of genomic DNA, equivalent to tens of thousands of T cell genomes, went into each replicate PCR. The purified libraries were quantified using a Qubit 3.0 fluorometer, sized with a Bioanalyzer 2100, and then quantified again using the KAPA Library Quantification kit. Every immunoSEQ 96-well plate was sequenced on a separate single-read 150-cycle Illumina NextSeq 550 flow cell. As for how the authors treated the data: The immunoSEQ output contained only junctional sequences without quality scores, so filtering could not match that applied to full-length reads. Sequences were annotated with PyIR, a Python wrapper for IgBLAST v1.9, using IMGT germline references to assign V/J genes and CDR3. Reads with weak V/J assignments (E-value above 1e-6), missing CDR3, stop codons, out-of-frame junctions, or ambiguous translated residues were removed. V3J clonotypes were defined as sequences sharing the same inferred V gene, J gene, and CDR3 amino acid sequence. Percentage overlap between repertoires was calculated by dividing the number of shared unique clonotypes by the size of the smaller repertoire. Three approaches were used to assess repertoire richness: RTK rarefaction, the Chao1 estimator, and Recon v2.1 estimates of unobserved clonotypes. Generation probabilities were computed with OLGA for all TCRbeta clonotypes obtained by the gDNA method from several donors. TCRdb stores this immuneACCESS table with in-frame sequences only. Part of the clones is absent; in the studies checked, under half of the shortfall reflects unresolved V genes, and no reason is known for the rest. Clone size and V and J calls were adopted from that table, with D and trimming inferred from the DNA. This sample has some 2,500,000 clones in its table, and under 95% of those were observed once. The biggest ten clones account for 0.37% of the sample.

These data belong to a study of shared clonotypes between healthy human individuals (dated by TCRdb to 2019 to 2021). Broadly, across the study: A couple of women and a few men aged 18 to 49 years were included in the cohort. For each donor, three plates each were used for CD4 naive and CD4 memory, two plates were used for CD8 naive, and one plate was used for CD8 memory. Blood TCR repertoires of about five healthy adults were deeply sequenced to estimate repertoire size and the extent of clonotype sharing between individuals. To increase sequencing depth and limit assay-specific biases, different laboratories used diverse techniques to prepare libraries and sequence TCR repertoires. Per donor, leukapheresis produced somewhere between about 0.9 and 10 billion PBMCs. Overall study outcomes, separate from this receptor: Estimated clonotype richness was generally larger for naive than for memory subsets. Sampling was restricted to blood, and TCR repertoires in tissues likely differ from the TCR repertoires found in blood. Because the study included a small number of donors, the genetic and exposure-history diversity represented was limited. Compared with non-shared clonotypes, the clonotypes found in all four sorted-subset donors had higher generation probabilities. Based on pairwise subsampling, the degree of clonotype sharing among donors was expected to be affected by sequencing depth. Incomplete sequencing was indicated by rarefaction of sorted-subset datasets, despite the large sequencing depth. Across several donors, roughly 5% of naive CD4, approximately 4% of naive CD8, about 2.3% of memory CD4, and approximately 0.4% of memory CD8 clonotypes were shared.

V is reduced by 2 bases and J by 4 bases, leaving a spacing of 17 bases between them. Spanning cysteine to phenylalanine, the CDR3 consists of 17 amino acids. CDR3 DNA only is kept here, 51 bases in frame from base 1. The germline V gene sets CDR1 to LGHNA and CDR2 to YSLEER. Healthy HIV-negative adults with no recently reported acute infections or vaccinations were included as donors. Every donor was a Caucasian adult residing in Nashville, Tennessee, USA. CD4+ T cells were enriched by magnetic negative selection; naive cells were then positively selected on CD45RA, and the negative fraction formed the memory subset. After blood collection by leukapheresis, PBMCs were isolated using Ficoll-Histopaque density gradient centrifugation and then cryopreserved in the vapor phase of liquid nitrogen. Purity and quantity of every magnetically sorted T cell population were checked by analytical flow cytometry. Genomic DNA was isolated from every sorted fraction and measured by UV absorbance on a Nanodrop 2000c.

The specimen sequenced was naive CD4+ T cells from PBMCs. This specimen's cell subset or site label, interpreted: CD45RA+ positively selected. This sequence was found in a young man in good health. Some clones in this sample may be carry-over from other donors' samples. The chain employs TRBV4-3 and TRBJ2-2; no D gene call is confident. The encoded CDR3 is CASSQLPRVSVTGELFF. Read as DNA, the sequence is TGCGCCAGCAGCCAACTCCCTCGGGTGTCGGTCACCGGGGAGCTGTTTTTT.